This TCR beta chain was recorded in a study of blood T cell repertoires in COVID-19. V trimming: 0 bases; J trimming: 6 bases; junction bases outside the gene matches: 6. The CDR3 length is 15 residues. Looked up from germline, CDR1 is SGHRS and CDR2 is YFSETQ. Some clones are missing from TCRdb's copy, which holds only in-frame ones; the method was immunoSEQ multiplex PCR. The data contain some 73,000 clones, around 85% of them seen just once; the ten biggest clones take up 8.5% to 10%. The chain has TRBV5-1 and TRBJ1-1; TRBD1 matches 9 bases. The receptor comes from a man aged 45-60 years with COVID-19, enrolled during active disease. The sequenced sample consisted of peripheral blood. The CDR3 nucleotides are TGCGCCAGCAGCTTGGCCGGGACAGGGTCTGCTGAAGCTTTCTTT. Translation: CASSLAGTGSAEAFF.